One and the same sample provided the 19 T cell receptor beta chains below, sequenced in a study of CXCR3-negative and CXCR3-positive naive CD8 T cells. UMI-labeled 5' RACE yielded the TRB cDNA libraries. TCRdb processed the 5' RACE reads again and assigns one entry to each CDR3 protein, with no DNA. Recorded for this sample: about 150,000 distinct CDR3 sequences. The antigens of these receptors remain unknown. Points from the study as a whole: Compared with CXCR3-negative naive cells, CXCR3-positive naive cells showed more hydrophobic TRB CDR3s.

Sequenced: naive CXCR3+ CD8+ T cells from blood. Subset meaning: CD45RO-CCR7+CD27+CD95- naive CD8+ T cells expressing CXCR3 (TNR3+). The receptors were sampled from a human donor in good health. Some clones in this sample may be carry-over from other donors' samples.

This CDR3 reads CASSFGGGALYEQYF. This rearrangement joins TRBV7-2 to TRBJ2-7; TCRdb designates TRBD2, a call that cannot be tested without DNA. Germline values: CDR1 SGHTA, CDR2 FQGNSA. This CDR3 is built from 15 residues.

The chain carries TRBV14 and TRBJ2-1; TCRdb indicates TRBD2, and absent DNA this call remains unverified. The CDR3 loop spans 16 amino acids. Germline CDR1 and CDR2: SGHDN and FVKESK. The CDR3 sequence: CASSRLAGLAGDEQFF.

The V call is TRBV4-1, the J call TRBJ2-7; the TCRdb call, TRBD1, lacks DNA for checking. Looked up from germline, CDR1 is MGHRA and CDR2 is YSYEKL. The CDR3 is 17 residues long. The CDR3 region is CASSQSTGTGAFSEQYF.

The rearrangement joins TRBV7-8 to TRBJ2-1; TCRdb proposes TRBD2, but this gene call is untestable without DNA. The CDR3 length is 17 residues. The V gene's germline CDR1 is SGHVS and CDR2 FQNEAQ. The CDR3 loop reads CASSSGLAGGGGNEQFF.

The chain recombines TRBV15 with TRBJ2-7; the TRBD2 assignment by TCRdb is unverifiable without DNA. This CDR3 is 15 amino acids long. Per germline, CDR1 LNHNV and CDR2 YYDKDF (reference sequence). This CDR3 reads CATSREGTFAYEQYF.

The V call is TRBV15, the J call TRBJ2-2. The CDR3 runs 15 residues. From germline, CDR1 is LNHNV and CDR2 YYDKDF (reference sequence). The CDR3 region is CATSKWSGNTGELFF.

The chain has TRBV29-1 and TRBJ2-1. The length of the CDR3 is 13 residues. Germline V gene sequence: CDR1 SQVTM, CDR2 ANQGSEA. CDR3 loop: CSVVGRSDNEQFF.

V usage is TRBV7-9 and J usage is TRBJ2-5; without DNA, the TCRdb call of TRBD1 cannot be checked. This CDR3 has 13 residues. The germline gives CDR1 SEHNR, CDR2 FQNEAQ (reference sequence). CDR3 residues: CASSRQGDETQYF.

The chain is built from TRBV19 and TRBJ2-1. This CDR3 spans 15 amino acids. Germline V gene lookup returns CDR1 LNHDA and CDR2 SQIVND (reference sequence). CDR3 loop: CASSIMFTEIGEQFF.

The CDR3: CASSERYEQFF. This chain connects TRBV6-1 to TRBJ2-1. The CDR3 spans 11 residues. The germline gives CDR1 MNHNS, CDR2 SASEGT.

V is TRBV29-1 and J is TRBJ1-1; there is no DNA to check the TCRdb D call of TRBD1. The CDR3 sequence is 17 residues long. Germline V gene data show CDR1 as SQVTM and CDR2 as ANQGSEA. CDR3 residues: CSVEGGGIGDRVTEAFF.

The chain links TRBV19 to TRBJ1-1; there is no DNA to check the TCRdb D call of TRBD1. Germline V gene lookup returns CDR1 LNHDA and CDR2 SQIVND (reference sequence). This CDR3 comprises 14 residues. The CDR3: CASTSGPLNTEAFF.

V and J are TRBV6-5 and TRBJ1-6; the TCRdb call, TRBD1, lacks DNA for checking. This CDR3 has 15 residues. The germline V gene has CDR1 MNHEY and CDR2 SVGAGI. This CDR3 is CASSYTTPPDSPLHF.

Here the CDR3 reads CASSVGLQGGTEAFF. The chain carries TRBV9 and TRBJ1-1; the TRBD1 assignment by TCRdb is unverifiable without DNA. This CDR3 region has 15 residues. Germline CDR1 reads SGDLS; CDR2 reads YYNGEE.

This chain joins TRBV9 and TRBJ2-3; TCRdb selects TRBD2, and the lack of DNA leaves this call unchecked. Looked up from germline, CDR1 is SGDLS and CDR2 is YYNGEE. This CDR3 has 15 amino acids. CDR3 region: CASSASGGSTDTQYF.

V and J are TRBV11-2 and TRBJ2-7; the TCRdb D gene call, TRBD1, has no DNA to confirm it. Germline V lookup: CDR1 SGHAT, CDR2 FQNNGV. This CDR3 region has 14 residues. This CDR3 is CASSVYRGDYEQYF. Full variable domain (missing parts from reference TRBV11-2 and TRBJ2-7): EAGVAQSPRYKIIEKRQSVAFWCNPISGHATLYWYQQILGQGPKLLIQFQNNGVVDDSQLPKDRFSAERLKGVDSTLKIQPAKLEDSAVYLCASSVYRGDYEQYFGPGTRLTVT.

This chain joins TRBV28 and TRBJ1-5. This CDR3 is 15 amino acids long. Per the germline V gene, CDR1 is MDHEN and CDR2 is SYDVKM. The chain's CDR3 is CASSPRDGSNQPQHF.

This chain connects TRBV29-1 to TRBJ2-5; TCRdb gives TRBD2 as the D gene, but with no DNA this cannot be confirmed. Germline loops: CDR1 SQVTM, CDR2 ANQGSEA. There are 14 residues in the CDR3. The CDR3 loop reads CSAKLAGIQETQYF.

The rearrangement joins TRBV29-1 to TRBJ2-1; the D gene TCRdb calls, TRBD2, cannot be checked with no DNA. The CDR3 runs 11 residues. The germline V gene encodes CDR1 SQVTM and CDR2 ANQGSEA. CDR3 region: CRASGVNEQFF.